The present TCR beta chain was sequenced within a study of T cell changes during pregnancy in multiple sclerosis (dated by TCRdb to between 2018 and 2020). General notes on the study: The study looked at changes in the T cell repertoire across pregnancy in women with multiple sclerosis.

On this clone itself: The antigen it recognizes is unknown. Base quality data are lacking; no much larger clone is found one base away.

Library preparation employed the immunoSEQ multiplex PCR assay. The source is immuneACCESS, and TCRdb retained only in-frame sequences with V and J called. Part of the clones is not carried over; for the studies checked, unresolved V genes explain less than half of this, and the remainder is unexplained. The sample table contains approximately 90,000 clones; only one count was recorded for about nine tenths of them. The biggest ten clones account for approximately 2.4% of the sample. The CDR3 numbers 14 residues from cysteine through phenylalanine. Just the 42-base CDR3 DNA is kept, in frame starting at base 1. Taken from the germline V gene (reference sequence), the CDR1 and CDR2 loops are LNHDA and SQIVND. V lost 7 bases and J lost 1 base; the stretch between them is 11 bases long.

This material consisted of peripheral blood, taken in the first trimester of pregnancy. This receptor chain uses TRBV19 and TRBJ1-5, with a weak D call of TRBD1 (6 bases match). This TCR came from a female donor with multiple sclerosis, enrolled in a pregnancy study. This receptor carries the CDR3 CASTVQGSNQPQHF. The nucleotide sequence reads TGTGCCAGTACTGTACAGGGCAGCAATCAGCCCCAGCATTTT.